This TCR beta chain was identified in a study of cytomegalovirus exposure and HLA in healthy donors. General study findings and limits: Using a false discovery rate of 0.05, a later analysis showed that roughly 16,000 TCR beta sequences were associated with HLA alleles. The availability of immune exposure information extended only to CMV serostatus. Rare TCR sequences dominated, though some public TCRs recurred in many donors.

Remarks on this clone: What it binds is unknown.

Vbeta (60) and Jbeta (13) primers were used in the PCR. Only in-frame clones appear in the TCRdb table, and some are missing; sequencing was by immunoSEQ multiplex PCR. The sample includes some 32,000 clones, around nine tenths of them seen just once. CDR3 size: 16 residues. With 3 bases clipped from V and 3 bases from J, the junction kept 7 bases outside the gene matches. The germline V gene has CDR1 SGHNT and CDR2 YENEEA. The origin of this receptor is a boy aged 10-17 years in good health and CMV-seronegative. The chain is built from TRBV11-3 and TRBJ2-3; the match to TRBD2 covers 9 bases. Sequences were obtained from PBMCs. The CDR3 protein is CASSFGRGGLTDTQYF. CDR3 coding DNA: TGTGCCAGCAGCTTCGGGCGGGGGGGCTTAACAGATACGCAGTATTTT.